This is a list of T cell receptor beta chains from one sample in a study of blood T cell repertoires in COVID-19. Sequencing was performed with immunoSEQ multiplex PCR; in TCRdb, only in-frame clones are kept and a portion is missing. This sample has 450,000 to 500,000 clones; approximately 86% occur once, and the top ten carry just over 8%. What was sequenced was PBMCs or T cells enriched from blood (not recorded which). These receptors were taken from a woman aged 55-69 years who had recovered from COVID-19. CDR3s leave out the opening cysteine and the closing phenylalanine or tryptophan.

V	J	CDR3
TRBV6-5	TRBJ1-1	ASNPHPEAF
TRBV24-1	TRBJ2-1	ATSDRAGATWYNEQF
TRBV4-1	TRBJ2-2	ASSQGATGELF
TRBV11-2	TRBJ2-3	ASSLGYVTGGGTDTQY
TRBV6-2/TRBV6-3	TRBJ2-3	ASSSSGTDHPTDTQY
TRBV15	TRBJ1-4	ATSPPTGGGEKLF
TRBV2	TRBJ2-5	ASSERLVETQY
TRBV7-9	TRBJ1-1	ASSRGDRGTEAF
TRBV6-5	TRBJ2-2	ASSYGRTGTGELF
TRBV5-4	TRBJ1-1	ASSRMGERAF
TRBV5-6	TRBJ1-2	ASSLVQGNGYT
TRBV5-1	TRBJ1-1	ASSSPSPEAF
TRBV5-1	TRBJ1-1	ASSQGQGTEAF
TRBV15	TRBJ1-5	ATSRDQGSHQPQH
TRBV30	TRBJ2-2	AWSVRRGGYGELF
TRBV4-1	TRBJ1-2	ASSHPGTGDYGYT
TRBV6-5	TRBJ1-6	ASKEAFLYNSPLH
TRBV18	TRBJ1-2	ASSLDRAGGYT
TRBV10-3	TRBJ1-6	AISEDRDHNSPLH
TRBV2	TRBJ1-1	ASSETRQLEAF
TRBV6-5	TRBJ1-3	ASSYSPGAGNTIY
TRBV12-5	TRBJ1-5	ASGPDSSNQPQH
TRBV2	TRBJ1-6	ASSVKRVELPLH
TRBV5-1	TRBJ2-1	ASSYRLAGGNEQF
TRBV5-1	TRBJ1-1	ASSLAADRVNTEAF
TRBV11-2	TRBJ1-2	ASSLDLVGGHGYT
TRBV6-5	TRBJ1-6	ASSSRDTHSPLH
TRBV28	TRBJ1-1	ASSPGVTEAF
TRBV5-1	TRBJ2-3	ASSSTSEITDTQY
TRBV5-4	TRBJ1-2	ASSYPGRGAYGYT
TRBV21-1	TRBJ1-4	ASSKVAKQATNEKLF
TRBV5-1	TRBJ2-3	ASSSRDSEGDTQY
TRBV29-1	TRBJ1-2	SVQGAFGYT
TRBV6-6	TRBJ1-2	ASKAQLNYGYT
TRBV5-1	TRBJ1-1	ASSLAKGRAAF
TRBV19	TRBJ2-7	ASRVEGTITHEQY
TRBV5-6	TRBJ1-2	ASSLSRGTGGYT
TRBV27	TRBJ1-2	ASSLYRTGGNYGYT
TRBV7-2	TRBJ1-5	ASSYVTGSNNQPQH
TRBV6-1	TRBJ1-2	ASSGVEGTPYNYGYT